This T cell receptor (beta chain) stems from a study of T cell changes during pregnancy in multiple sclerosis. The CDR3 length is 16 residues. The V segment lost 1 base and the J segment 7 bases; nucleotides outside the gene matches: 8. Germline V gene sequence: CDR1 SGHAT, CDR2 FQNNGV. Here immunoSEQ multiplex PCR was the method, and the copy in TCRdb shows in-frame clones only, minus some. The data show under 50,000 clones, with around 95% seen just once and over 4.5% held by the top ten. Sequences were derived from CD8+ T cells from peripheral blood mononuclear cells, sampled in the first trimester of pregnancy. The receptor was isolated from a female donor with multiple sclerosis, enrolled in a pregnancy study. The chain uses TRBV11-2 and TRBJ2-1; 9 nucleotides line up with TRBD2. The DNA for the CDR3 is TGTGCCAGCAGCTTAGGCTTAGGACTAGCGAATAATGAGCAGTTCTTC. This encodes CASSLGLGLANNEQFF. Supplemented by reference TRBV11-2 and TRBJ2-1, the full variable domain reads EAGVAQSPRYKIIEKRQSVAFWCNPISGHATLYWYQQILGQGPKLLIQFQNNGVVDDSQLPKDRFSAERLKGVDSTLKIQPAKLEDSAVYLCASSLGLGLANNEQFFGPGTRLTVL.